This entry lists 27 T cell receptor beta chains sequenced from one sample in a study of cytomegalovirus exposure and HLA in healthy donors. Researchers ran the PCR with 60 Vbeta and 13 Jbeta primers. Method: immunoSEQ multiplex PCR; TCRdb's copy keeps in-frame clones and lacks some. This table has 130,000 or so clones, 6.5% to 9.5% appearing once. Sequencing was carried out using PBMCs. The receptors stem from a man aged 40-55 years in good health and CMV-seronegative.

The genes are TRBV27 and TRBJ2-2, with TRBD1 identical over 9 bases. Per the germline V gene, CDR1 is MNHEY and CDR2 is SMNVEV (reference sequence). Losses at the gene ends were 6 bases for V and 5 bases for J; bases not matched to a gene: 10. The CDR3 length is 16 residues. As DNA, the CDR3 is TGTGCCAGCAGGCGGGACAGGGACTATGAGACCGGGGAGCTGTTTTTT. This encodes CASRRDRDYETGELFF.

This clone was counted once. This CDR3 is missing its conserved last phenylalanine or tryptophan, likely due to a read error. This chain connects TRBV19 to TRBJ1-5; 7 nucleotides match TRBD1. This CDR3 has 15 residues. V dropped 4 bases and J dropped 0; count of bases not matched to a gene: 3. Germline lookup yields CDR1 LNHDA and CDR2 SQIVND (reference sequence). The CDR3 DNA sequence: TGTGCCAGTAGTACAACAGGGGCTAGCAATCAGCCCCAGCATTTG. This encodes CASSTTGASNQPQHL.

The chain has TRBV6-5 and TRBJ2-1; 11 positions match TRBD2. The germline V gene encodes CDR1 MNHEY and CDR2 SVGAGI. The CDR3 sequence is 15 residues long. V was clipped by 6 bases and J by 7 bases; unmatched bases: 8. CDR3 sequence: CASRELAGVNNEQFF. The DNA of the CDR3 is TGTGCCAGCAGAGAACTAGCGGGGGTCAATAATGAGCAGTTCTTC.

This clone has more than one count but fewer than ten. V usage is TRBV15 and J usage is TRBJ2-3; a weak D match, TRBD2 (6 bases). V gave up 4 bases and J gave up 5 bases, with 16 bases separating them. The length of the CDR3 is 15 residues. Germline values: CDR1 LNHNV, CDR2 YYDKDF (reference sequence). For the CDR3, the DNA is TGTGCCACCAGCACCTCGGGGACCGGGGGAGATACGCAGTATTTT. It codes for CATSTSGTGGDTQYF.

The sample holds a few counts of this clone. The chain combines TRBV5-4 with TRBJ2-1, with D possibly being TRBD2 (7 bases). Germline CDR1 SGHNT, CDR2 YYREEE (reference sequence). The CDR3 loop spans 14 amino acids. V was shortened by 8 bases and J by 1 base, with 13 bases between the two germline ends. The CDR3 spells CASFRGGSYNEQFF. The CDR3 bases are TGTGCCAGTTTCAGGGGAGGGTCCTACAATGAGCAGTTCTTC.

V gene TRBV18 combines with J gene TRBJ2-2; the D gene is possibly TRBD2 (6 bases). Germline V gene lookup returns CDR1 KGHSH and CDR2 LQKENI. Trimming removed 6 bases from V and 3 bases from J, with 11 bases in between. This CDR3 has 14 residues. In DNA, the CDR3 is TGTGCCAGCTCTACAGGAGGGGACACCGGGGAGCTGTTTTTT. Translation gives CASSTGGDTGELFF.

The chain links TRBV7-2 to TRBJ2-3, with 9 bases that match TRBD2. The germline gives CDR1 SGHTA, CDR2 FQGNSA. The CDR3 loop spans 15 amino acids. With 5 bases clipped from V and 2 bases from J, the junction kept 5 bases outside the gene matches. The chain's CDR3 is CASSPRTSDTDTQYF. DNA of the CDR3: TGTGCCAGCAGCCCACGGACTAGCGACACAGATACGCAGTATTTT.

The CDR3 nucleotides are TGTGCCAGCAGCTTAGTGGGGGGGGTTGGCAATCAGCCCCAGCATTTT. Amino acids: CASSLVGGVGNQPQHF. The chain is built from TRBV7-2 and TRBJ1-5, with D tentatively TRBD1 (5 bases). Trimming took off 1 base at V and 2 bases at J, with 12 bases between the two ends. CDR3 length: 16 amino acids. Germline CDR1 reads SGHTA; CDR2 reads FQGNSA.

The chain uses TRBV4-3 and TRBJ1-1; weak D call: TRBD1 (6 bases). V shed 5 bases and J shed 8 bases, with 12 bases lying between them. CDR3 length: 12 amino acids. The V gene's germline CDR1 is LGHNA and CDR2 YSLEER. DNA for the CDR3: TGCGCCAGCAGCTCAGAGGGGGGGGAAGCTTTCTTT. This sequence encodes CASSSEGGEAFF.

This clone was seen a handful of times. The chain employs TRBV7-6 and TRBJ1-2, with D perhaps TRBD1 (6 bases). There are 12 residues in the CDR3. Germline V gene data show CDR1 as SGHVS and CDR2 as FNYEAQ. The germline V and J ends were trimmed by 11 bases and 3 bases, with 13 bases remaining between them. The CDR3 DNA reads TGTGCCGGACGGGGGGCAGACTATGGCTACACCTTC. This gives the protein CAGRGADYGYTF.

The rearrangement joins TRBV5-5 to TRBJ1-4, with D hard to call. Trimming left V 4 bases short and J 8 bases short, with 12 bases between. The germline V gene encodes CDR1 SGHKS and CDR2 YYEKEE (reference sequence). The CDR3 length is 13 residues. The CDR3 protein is CASSGLVQEKLFF. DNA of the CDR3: TGTGCCAGCAGCGGTCTTGTGCAGGAAAAACTGTTTTTT.

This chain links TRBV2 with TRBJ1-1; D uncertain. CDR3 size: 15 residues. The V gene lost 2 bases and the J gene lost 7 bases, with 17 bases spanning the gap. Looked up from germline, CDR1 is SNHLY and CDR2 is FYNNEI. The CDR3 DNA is TGTGCCAGCAGTGAAAGCCTCGGGAGAGTTGGTGAAGCTTTCTTT. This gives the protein CASSESLGRVGEAFF.

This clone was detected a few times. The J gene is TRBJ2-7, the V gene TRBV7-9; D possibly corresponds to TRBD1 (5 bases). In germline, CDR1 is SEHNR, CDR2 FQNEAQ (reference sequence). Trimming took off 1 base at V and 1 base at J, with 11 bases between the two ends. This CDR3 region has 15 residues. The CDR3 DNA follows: TGTGCCAGCAGCTTAGTGGTGACAGAATCCTACGAGCAGTACTTC. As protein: CASSLVVTESYEQYF.

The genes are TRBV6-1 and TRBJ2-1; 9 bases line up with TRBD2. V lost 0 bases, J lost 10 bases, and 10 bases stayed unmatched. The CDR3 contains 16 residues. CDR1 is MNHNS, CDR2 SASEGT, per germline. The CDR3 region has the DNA TGTGCCAGCAGTGAAGCCAGGGCGGGGGGGGTGAGGGAGCAGTTCTTC. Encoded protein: CASSEARAGGVREQFF.

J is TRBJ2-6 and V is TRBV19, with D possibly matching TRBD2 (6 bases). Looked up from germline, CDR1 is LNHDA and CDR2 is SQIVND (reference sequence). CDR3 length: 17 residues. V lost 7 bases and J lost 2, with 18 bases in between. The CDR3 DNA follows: TGTGCCAGTACCACCCAGGGAGGCTTAGCTGGGGCCAACGTCCTGACTTTC. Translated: CASTTQGGLAGANVLTF.

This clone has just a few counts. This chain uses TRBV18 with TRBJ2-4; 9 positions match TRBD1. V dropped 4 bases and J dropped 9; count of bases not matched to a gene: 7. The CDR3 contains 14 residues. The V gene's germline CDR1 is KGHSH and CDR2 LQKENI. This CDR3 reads CASSLWDREGIQYF. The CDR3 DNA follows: TGTGCCAGCTCACTGTGGGACAGGGAGGGCATTCAGTACTTC.

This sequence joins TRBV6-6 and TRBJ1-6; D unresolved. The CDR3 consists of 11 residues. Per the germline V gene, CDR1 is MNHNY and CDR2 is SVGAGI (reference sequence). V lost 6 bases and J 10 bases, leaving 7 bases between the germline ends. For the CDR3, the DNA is TGTGCCAGCAGGGCCCAATCACCCCTCCACTTT. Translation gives CASRAQSPLHF.

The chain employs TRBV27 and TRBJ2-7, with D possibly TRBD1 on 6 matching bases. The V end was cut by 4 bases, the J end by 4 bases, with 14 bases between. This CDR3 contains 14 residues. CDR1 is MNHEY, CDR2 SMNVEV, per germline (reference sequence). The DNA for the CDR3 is TGTGCCAGCAGTTCCGGGACACTGGCGTACGAGCAGTACTTC. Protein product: CASSSGTLAYEQYF.

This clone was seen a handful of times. The CDR3 sequence: CASISPGNYGYTF. The CDR3 DNA is TGTGCCAGTATTAGTCCAGGGAACTATGGCTACACCTTC. The chain carries TRBV19 and TRBJ1-2, with TRBD1 as a possible D gene (5 bases). Germline values: CDR1 LNHDA, CDR2 SQIVND (reference sequence). This CDR3 has 13 residues. V lost 7 bases to trimming and J lost 2 bases, with 11 bases between them.

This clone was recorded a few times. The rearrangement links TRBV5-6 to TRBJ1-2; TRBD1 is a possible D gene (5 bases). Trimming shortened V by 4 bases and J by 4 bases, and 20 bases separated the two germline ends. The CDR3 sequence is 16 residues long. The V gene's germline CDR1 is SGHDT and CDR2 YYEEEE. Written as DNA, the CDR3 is TGTGCCAGCAGCCCCTTGGGCAGGGCCTTGGGCTATGGCTACACCTTC. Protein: CASSPLGRALGYGYTF.

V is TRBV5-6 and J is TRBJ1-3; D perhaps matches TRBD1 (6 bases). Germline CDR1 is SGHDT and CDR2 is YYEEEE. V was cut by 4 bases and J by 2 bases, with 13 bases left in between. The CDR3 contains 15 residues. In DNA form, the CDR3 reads TGTGCCAGCAGCGGAGGGGGGGCAACTGGAAACACCATATATTTT. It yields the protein CASSGGGATGNTIYF.

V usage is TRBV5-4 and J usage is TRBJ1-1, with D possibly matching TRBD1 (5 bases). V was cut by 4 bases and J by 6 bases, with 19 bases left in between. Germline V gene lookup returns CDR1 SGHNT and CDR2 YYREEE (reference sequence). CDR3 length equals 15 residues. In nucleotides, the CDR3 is TGTGCCAGCAGCGGGGAGACGGGGGAGTATGCTGAAGCTTTCTTT. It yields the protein CASSGETGEYAEAFF.

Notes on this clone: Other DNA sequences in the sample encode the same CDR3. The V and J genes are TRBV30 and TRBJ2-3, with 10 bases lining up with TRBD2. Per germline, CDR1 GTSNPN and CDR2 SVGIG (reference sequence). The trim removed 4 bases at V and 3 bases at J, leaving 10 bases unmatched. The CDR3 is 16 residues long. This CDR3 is CAWTLLSGGATDTQYF. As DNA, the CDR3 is TGTGCCTGGACCCTCTTAAGCGGGGGGGCGACAGATACGCAGTATTTT.

CDR3 sequence: CASSRSDRNTEAFF. The CDR3 nucleotides read TGCGCCAGCAGCCGATCCGACAGGAACACTGAAGCTTTCTTT. The rearrangement links TRBV5-1 to TRBJ1-1; TRBD1 might be the D (5 bases). Germline V CDR1 and CDR2: SGHRS, YFSETQ. This CDR3 has 14 amino acids. V was trimmed by 4 bases and J by 1 base, leaving 11 bases between them.

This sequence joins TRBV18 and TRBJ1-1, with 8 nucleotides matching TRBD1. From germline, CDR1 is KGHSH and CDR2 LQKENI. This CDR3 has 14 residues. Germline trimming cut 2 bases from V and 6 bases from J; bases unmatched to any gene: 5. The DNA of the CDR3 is TGTGCCAGCTCACCAGGACAGGGTGAGGCTGAAGCTTTCTTT. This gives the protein CASSPGQGEAEAFF.

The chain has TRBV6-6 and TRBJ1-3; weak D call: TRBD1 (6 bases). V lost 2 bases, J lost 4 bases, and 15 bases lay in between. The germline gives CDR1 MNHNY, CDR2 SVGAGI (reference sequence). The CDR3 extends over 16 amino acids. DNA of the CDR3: TGTGCCAGCAGTTACCCCGGACAGAAGGTCGGAAACACCATATATTTT. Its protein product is CASSYPGQKVGNTIYF.

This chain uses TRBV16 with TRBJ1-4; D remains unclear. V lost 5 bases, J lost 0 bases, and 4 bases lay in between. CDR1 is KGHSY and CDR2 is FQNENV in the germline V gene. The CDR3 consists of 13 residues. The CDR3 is CASSSATNEKLFF. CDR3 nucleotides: TGTGCCAGCAGCTCTGCAACTAATGAAAAACTGTTTTTT.